This TCR beta chain was found in a study of T-cell memory formation after mild COVID-19. On the study more broadly: TCR clustering was largely donor specific.

5'RACE primed from the constant segment yielded TCR alpha and TCR beta cDNA libraries bearing sample barcodes and UMIs. TCRdb analysed the 5' RACE reads with MiXCR anew, one entry per CDR3 protein. This sample has 450,000 or so distinct CDR3 sequences; around 25% occur once, and the top ten carry 9.5% to 15%. Worth noting for this clonotype: Its antigen is as yet unknown.

Study findings and constraints: Clones shrinking between day 15 and 85 showed a balanced CD4/CD8 split, and those that grew later tilted toward CD4+. Mainly CM and EM harbored the contracting CD4+ clones; mainly EMRA harbored the CD8+ ones.

V lost 2 bases, J lost 0 bases, and 4 bases stayed unmatched. In germline, CDR1 is KGHDR, CDR2 SFDVKD. This CDR3 is built from 16 residues. The V call is TRBV24-1, the J call TRBJ2-3; the match to TRBD1 covers 7 bases. Sequencing was performed on PBMCs or a T cell subset sorted from them (not recorded which). The origin of this receptor is an adult woman who had mild COVID-19 (a few samples of this study predate the infection). Cell type and time point are not known. CDR3 amino acids: CATSDSLTGSTDTQYF. CDR3 DNA: TGTGCCACCAGTGATTCCCTGACAGGGAGCACAGATACGCAGTATTTT.